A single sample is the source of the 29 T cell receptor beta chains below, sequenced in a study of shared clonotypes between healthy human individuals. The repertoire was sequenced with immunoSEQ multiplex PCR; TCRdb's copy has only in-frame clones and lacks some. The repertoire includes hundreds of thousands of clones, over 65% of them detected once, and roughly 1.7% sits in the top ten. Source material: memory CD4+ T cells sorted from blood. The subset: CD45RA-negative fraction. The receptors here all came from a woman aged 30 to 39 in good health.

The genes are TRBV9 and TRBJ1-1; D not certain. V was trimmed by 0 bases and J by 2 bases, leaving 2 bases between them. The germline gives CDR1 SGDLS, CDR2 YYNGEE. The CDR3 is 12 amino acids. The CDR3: CASSVVNTEAFF. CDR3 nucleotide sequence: TGTGCCAGCAGCGTAGTTAACACTGAAGCTTTCTTT.

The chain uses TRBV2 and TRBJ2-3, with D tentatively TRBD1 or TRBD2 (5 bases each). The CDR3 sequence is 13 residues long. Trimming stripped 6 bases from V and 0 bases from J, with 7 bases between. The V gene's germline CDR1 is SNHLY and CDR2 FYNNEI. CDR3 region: CASRRDSTDTQYF. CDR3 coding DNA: TGTGCCAGCAGGAGGGACAGCACAGATACGCAGTATTTT.

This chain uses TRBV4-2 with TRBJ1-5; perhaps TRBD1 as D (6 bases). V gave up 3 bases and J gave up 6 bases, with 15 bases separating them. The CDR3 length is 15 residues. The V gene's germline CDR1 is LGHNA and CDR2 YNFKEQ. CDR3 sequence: CASSQAQTGGQPQHF. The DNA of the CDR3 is TGTGCCAGCAGCCAGGCTCAGACAGGCGGTCAGCCCCAGCATTTT.

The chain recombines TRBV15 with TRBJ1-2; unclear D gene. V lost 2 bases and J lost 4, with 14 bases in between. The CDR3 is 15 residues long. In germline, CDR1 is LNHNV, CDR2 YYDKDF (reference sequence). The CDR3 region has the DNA TGTGCCACCAGCAGATATCGTTACAACTCCTATGGCTACACCTTC. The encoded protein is CATSRYRYNSYGYTF.

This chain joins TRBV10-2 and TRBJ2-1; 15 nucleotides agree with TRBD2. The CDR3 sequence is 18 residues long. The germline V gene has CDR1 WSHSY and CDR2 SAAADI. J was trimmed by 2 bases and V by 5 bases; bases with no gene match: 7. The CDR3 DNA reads TGCGCCAGCAGTACCGGGACTAGCGGGAGGCGGACCTACAATGAGCAGTTCTTC. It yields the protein CASSTGTSGRRTYNEQFF.

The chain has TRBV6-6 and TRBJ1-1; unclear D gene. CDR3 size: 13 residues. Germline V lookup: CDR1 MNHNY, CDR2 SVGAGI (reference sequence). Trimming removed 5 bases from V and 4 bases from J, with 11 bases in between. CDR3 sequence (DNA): TGTGCCAGCAGTGCAGGAACCTTCACTGAAGCTTTCTTT. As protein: CASSAGTFTEAFF.

The CDR3: CASSYSDSGTIYF. The CDR3 DNA follows: TGTGCCAGCAGTTACTCAGACAGCGGCACCATATATTTT. This rearrangement joins TRBV6-6 to TRBJ1-3; TRBD1 is a possible D gene (5 bases). V dropped 0 bases and J dropped 9 bases, with 9 bases sitting between them. Germline assignment: CDR1 MNHNY and CDR2 SVGAGI (reference sequence). This CDR3 is built from 13 residues.

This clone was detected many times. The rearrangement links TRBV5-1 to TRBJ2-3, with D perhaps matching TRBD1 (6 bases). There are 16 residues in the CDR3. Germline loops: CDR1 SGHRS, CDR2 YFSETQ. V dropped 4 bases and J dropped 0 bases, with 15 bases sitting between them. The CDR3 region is CASSLGQPSSTDTQYF. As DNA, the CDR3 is TGCGCCAGCAGCCTCGGACAGCCCAGTAGCACAGATACGCAGTATTTT.

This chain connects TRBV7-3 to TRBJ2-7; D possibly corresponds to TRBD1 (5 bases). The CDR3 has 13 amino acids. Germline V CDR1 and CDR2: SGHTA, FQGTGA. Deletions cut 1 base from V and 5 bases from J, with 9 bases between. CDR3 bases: TGTGCCAGCAGCTTAAGCAGGGATCACGAGCAGTACTTC. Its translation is CASSLSRDHEQYF.

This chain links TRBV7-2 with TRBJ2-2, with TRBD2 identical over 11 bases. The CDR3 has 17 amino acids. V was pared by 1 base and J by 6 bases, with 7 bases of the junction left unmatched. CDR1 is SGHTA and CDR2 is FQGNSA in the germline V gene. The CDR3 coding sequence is TGTGCCAGCAGCTTAGACGTCCTAGCGGGAGGAGCCGGGGAGCTGTTTTTT. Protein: CASSLDVLAGGAGELFF.

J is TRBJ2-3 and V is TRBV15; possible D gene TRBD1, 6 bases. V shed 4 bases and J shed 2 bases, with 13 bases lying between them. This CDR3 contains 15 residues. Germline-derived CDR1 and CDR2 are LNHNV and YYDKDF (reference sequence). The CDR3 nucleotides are TGTGCCACCAGCAAGGACAGTCGGGACACAGATACGCAGTATTTT. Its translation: CATSKDSRDTDTQYF. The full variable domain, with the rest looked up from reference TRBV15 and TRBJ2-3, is DAMVIQNPRYQVTQFGKPVTLSCSQTLNHNVMYWYQQKSSQAPKLLFHYYDKDFNNEADTPDNFQSRRPNTSFCFLDIRSPGLGDTAMYLCATSKDSRDTDTQYFGPGTRLTVL.

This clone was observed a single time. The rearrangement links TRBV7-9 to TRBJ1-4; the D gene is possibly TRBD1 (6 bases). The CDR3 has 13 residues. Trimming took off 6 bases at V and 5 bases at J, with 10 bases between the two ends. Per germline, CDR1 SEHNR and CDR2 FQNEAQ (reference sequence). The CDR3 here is CASSYTGNEKLFF. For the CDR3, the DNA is TGTGCCAGCAGTTACACAGGGAATGAAAAACTGTTTTTT.

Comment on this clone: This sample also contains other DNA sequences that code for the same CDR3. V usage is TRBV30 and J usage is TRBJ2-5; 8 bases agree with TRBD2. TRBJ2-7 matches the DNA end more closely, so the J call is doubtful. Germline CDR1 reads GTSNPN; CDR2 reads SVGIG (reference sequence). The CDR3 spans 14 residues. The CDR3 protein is CAWSVGLAGYEQYF. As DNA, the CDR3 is TGTGCCTGGAGTGTAGGGCTAGCGGGCTACGAGCAGTACTTC.

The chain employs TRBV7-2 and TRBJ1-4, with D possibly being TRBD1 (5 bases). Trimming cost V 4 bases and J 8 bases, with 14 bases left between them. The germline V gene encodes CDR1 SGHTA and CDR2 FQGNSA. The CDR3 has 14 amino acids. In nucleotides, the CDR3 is TGTGCCAGCAGCTCAGGGAGGAGTCGGGAAAAACTGTTTTTT. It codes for CASSSGRSREKLFF. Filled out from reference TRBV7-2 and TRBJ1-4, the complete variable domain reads GAGVSQSPSNKVTEKGKDVELRCDPISGHTALYWYRQSLGQGLEFLIYFQGNSAPDKSGLPSDRFSAERTGGSVSTLTIQRTQQEDSAVYLCASSSGRSREKLFFGSGTQLSVL.

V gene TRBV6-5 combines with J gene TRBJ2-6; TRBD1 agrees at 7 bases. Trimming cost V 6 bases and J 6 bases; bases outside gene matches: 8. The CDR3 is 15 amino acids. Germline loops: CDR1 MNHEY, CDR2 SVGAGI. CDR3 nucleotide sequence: TGTGCCAGCAGAAGAAAGGGGGCAGAGGCCAACGTCCTGACTTTC. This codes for CASRRKGAEANVLTF.

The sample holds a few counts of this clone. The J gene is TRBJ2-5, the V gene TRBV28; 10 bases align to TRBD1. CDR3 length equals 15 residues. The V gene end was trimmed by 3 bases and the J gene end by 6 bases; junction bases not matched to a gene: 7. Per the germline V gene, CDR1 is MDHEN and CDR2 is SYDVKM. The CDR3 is CASSFAGQGGKTQYF. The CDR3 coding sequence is TGTGCCAGCAGTTTCGCCGGACAGGGGGGGAAGACCCAGTACTTC.

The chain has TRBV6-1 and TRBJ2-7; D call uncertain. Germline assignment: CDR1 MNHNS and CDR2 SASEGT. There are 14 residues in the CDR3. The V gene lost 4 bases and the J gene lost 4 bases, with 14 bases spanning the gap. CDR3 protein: CASSGTQRYYEQYF. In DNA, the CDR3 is TGTGCCAGCAGTGGGACGCAACGGTATTACGAGCAGTACTTC.

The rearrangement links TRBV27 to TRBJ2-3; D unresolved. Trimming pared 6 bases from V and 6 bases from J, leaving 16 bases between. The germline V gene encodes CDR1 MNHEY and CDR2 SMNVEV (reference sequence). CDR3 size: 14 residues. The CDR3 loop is CASRIGFLRDTQYF. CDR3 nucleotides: TGTGCCAGCAGAATAGGGTTTCTTAGGGATACGCAGTATTTT.

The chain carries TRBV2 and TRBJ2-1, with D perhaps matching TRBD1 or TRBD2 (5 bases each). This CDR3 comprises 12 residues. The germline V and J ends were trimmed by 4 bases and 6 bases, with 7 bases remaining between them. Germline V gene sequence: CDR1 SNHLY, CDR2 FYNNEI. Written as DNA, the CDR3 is TGTGCCAGCAGTGTTGGGGGCAATGAGCAGTTCTTC. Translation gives CASSVGGNEQFF.

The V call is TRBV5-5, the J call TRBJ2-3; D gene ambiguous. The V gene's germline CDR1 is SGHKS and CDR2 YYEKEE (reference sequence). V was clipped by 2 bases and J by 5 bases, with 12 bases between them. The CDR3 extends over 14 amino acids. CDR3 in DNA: TGTGCCAGCAGCTTTAGGGCAGATAGAGATACGCAGTATTTT. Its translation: CASSFRADRDTQYF.

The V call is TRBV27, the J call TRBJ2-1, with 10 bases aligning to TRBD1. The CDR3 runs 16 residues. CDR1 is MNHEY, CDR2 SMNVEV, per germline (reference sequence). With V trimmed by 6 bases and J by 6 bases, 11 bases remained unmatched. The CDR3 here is CASSPVDRGGFNEQFF. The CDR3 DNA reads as TGTGCCAGCAGCCCCGTGGACAGGGGGGGATTCAATGAGCAGTTCTTC.

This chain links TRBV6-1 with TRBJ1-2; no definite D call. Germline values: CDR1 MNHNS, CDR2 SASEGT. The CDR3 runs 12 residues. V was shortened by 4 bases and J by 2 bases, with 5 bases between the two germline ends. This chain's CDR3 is CASSVQNYGYTF. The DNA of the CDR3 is TGTGCCAGCAGTGTACAGAACTATGGCTACACCTTC.

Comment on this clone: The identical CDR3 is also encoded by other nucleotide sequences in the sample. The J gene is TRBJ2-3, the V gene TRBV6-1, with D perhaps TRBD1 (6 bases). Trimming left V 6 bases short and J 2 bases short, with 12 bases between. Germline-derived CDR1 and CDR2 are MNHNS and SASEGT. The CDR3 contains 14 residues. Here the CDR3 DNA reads TGTGCCAGCAGGCCAACAGGGAACACAGATACGCAGTATTTT. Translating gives CASRPTGNTDTQYF.

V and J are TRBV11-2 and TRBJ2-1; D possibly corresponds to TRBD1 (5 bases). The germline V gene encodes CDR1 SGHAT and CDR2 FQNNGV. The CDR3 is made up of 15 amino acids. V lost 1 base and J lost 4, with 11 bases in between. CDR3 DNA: TGTGCCAGCAGCTTAGGGACAAAAGGGTACAATGAGCAGTTCTTC. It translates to CASSLGTKGYNEQFF.

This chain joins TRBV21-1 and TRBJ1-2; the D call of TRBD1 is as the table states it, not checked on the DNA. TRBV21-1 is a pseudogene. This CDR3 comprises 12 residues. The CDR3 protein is CASRVTGDGYTF. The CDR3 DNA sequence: TGTGCCAGCAGGGTGACAGGGGATGGCTACACCTTC.

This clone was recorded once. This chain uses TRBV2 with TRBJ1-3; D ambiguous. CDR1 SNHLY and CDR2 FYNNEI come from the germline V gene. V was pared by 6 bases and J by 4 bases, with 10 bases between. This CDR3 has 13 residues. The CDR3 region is CASRLDGGNTIYF. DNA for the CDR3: TGTGCCAGCAGACTAGACGGGGGAAACACCATATATTTT.

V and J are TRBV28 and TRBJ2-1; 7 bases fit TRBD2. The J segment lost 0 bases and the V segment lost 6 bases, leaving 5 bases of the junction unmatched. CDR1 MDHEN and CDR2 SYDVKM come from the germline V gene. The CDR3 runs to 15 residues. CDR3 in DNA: TGTGCCAGCAGCCGCTCTAGCGGCTCCTACAATGAGCAGTTCTTC. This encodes CASSRSSGSYNEQFF.

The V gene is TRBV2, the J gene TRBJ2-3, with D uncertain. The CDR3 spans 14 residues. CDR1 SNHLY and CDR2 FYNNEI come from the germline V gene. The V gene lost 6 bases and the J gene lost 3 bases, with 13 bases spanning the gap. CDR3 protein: CASRSAGATDTQYF. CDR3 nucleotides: TGTGCCAGCAGGAGCGCCGGAGCGACAGATACGCAGTATTTT.

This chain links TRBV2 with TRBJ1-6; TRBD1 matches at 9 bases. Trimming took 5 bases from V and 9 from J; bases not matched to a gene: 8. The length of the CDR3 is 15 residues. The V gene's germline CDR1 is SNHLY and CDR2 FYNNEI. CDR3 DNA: TGTGCCAGCAGTTTGGACAGGGGAAGCGGTTCACCCCTCCACTTT. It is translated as CASSLDRGSGSPLHF.